These 9 T cell receptor beta chains were all obtained from the same sample, sequenced in a study of T cell responses to AZD1222 COVID-19 vaccine (dated by TCRdb to 2020 to 2023). The time point label for this specimen denotes: baseline before first vaccination. The library was built by means of the immunoSEQ multiplex PCR assay. TCRdb mirrors the immuneACCESS table, restricted to in-frame sequences. Some clones are absent from its copies; in checked studies, under half trace to an unresolved V gene, and the reason for the others is unknown. This sample's table has entries for about 140,000 clones. Approximately 2% of the sample is held by the ten biggest clonotypes. What was sequenced was peripheral blood. Receptors originate from an adult in good health.

J is TRBJ2-3 and V is TRBV2; tentative D call: TRBD2 (5 bases). The germline CDR1 and CDR2 sequences are SNHLY and FYNNEI. CDR3 length: 13 amino acids. V was cut by 7 bases and J by 11 bases, with 19 bases left in between. CDR3 nucleotide sequence: TGTGCCAGCACCCTCGGAGGAGGACTCGGGCAGTATTTT. It is translated as CASTLGGGLGQYF.

The J gene is TRBJ2-5, the V gene TRBV7-6; 9 nucleotides match TRBD2. V gave up 6 bases and J gave up 2 bases; unmatched junction bases: 13. The germline gives CDR1 SGHVS, CDR2 FNYEAQ. This CDR3 has 17 amino acids. The CDR3 DNA is TGTGCCAGCAGTCGAGGGGTAGCGAGCGGGGGGCAAGAGACCCAGTACTTC. Its protein is CASSRGVASGGQETQYF.

J is TRBJ2-7 and V is TRBV11-3; maybe TRBD1 (6 bases). The CDR3 has 13 amino acids. The V end was cut by 5 bases, the J end by 0 bases, with 8 bases between. Germline values: CDR1 SGHNT, CDR2 YENEEA. The CDR3 loop is CASSPRGSYEQYF. CDR3 coding DNA: TGTGCCAGCAGCCCCAGGGGCTCCTACGAGCAGTACTTC.

The chain carries TRBV10-3 and TRBJ1-4, with no clear D. CDR3 size: 15 residues. Germline assignment: CDR1 ENHRY and CDR2 SYGVKD. V lost 8 bases and J 0 bases, leaving 13 bases between the germline ends. Here the CDR3 reads CAIGVEGTTNEKLFF. The CDR3, as DNA: TGTGCCATCGGGGTAGAAGGGACAACTAATGAAAAACTGTTTTTT.

This chain connects TRBV19 to TRBJ1-2, with unresolved D. With 1 base removed from V and 0 bases from J, the gap between germline ends came to 6 bases. Germline CDR1 LNHDA, CDR2 SQIVND (reference sequence). The CDR3 loop spans 14 amino acids. The CDR3 loop is CASSIASSNYGYTF. The CDR3, as DNA: TGTGCCAGTAGTATAGCCAGTTCTAACTATGGCTACACCTTC.

The CDR3 nucleotides are TGTGCCAGCAGCCCCCAGGCTGTGGGCGGGGGGTCACAAGAGACCCAGTACTTC. It is translated as CASSPQAVGGGSQETQYF. V and J are TRBV7-3 and TRBJ2-5; 8 nucleotides line up with TRBD2. The CDR3 is made up of 18 amino acids. Germline V gene sequence: CDR1 SGHTA, CDR2 FQGTGA. V trimming: 5 bases; J trimming: 2 bases; junction bases outside the gene matches: 16. Full variable domain (outside the CDR3, taken from reference TRBV7-3 and TRBJ2-5): GAGVSQTPSNKVTEKGKYVELRCDPISGHTALYWYRQSLGQGPEFLIYFQGTGAADDSGLPNDRFFAVRPEGSVSTLKIQRTERGDSAVYLCASSPQAVGGGSQETQYFGPGTRLLVL.

V is TRBV6-5 and J is TRBJ1-4; D gene ambiguous. This CDR3 has 15 amino acids. V was shortened by 4 bases and J by 8 bases, with 17 bases between the two germline ends. CDR1 is MNHEY and CDR2 is SVGAGI in the germline V gene. The CDR3 protein is CASSSSRATKEKLFF. The CDR3 bases are TGTGCCAGCAGTTCCTCCCGGGCCACGAAAGAAAAACTGTTTTTT.

The CDR3 nucleotides are TGTGCCAGCAGCGACAGAGAAAAACTGTTTTTT. The encoded protein is CASSDREKLFF. The J gene is TRBJ1-4, the V gene TRBV28; D is perhaps TRBD1 (5 bases). The germline CDR1 and CDR2 sequences are MDHEN and SYDVKM. The V end lost 6 bases, the J end lost 8 bases, and 7 bases lay between the germline ends. The CDR3 consists of 11 residues.

The rearrangement joins TRBV6-1 to TRBJ2-6, with 7 positions matching TRBD1. Germline V lookup: CDR1 MNHNS, CDR2 SASEGT. J lost 4 bases, V lost 2 bases, and 5 bases had no gene match. This CDR3 contains 16 residues. In DNA, the CDR3 is TGTGCCAGCAGTGAAACGACAGGGCTCGGGGCCAACGTCCTGACTTTC. Translated: CASSETTGLGANVLTF.